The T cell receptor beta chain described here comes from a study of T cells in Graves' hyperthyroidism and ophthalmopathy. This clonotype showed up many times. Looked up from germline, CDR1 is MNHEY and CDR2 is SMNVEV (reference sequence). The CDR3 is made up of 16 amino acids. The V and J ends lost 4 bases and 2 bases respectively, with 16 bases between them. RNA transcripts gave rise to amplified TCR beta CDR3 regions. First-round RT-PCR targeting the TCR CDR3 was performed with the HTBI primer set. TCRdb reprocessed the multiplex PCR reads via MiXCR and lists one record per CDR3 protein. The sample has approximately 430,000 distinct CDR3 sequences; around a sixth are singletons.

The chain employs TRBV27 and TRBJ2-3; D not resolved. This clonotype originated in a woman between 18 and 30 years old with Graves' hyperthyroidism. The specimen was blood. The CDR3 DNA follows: TGTGCCAGCAGTTCGGCGAGGAAACAGTACACAGATACGCAGTATTTT. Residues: CASSSARKQYTDTQYF.